This TCR beta chain was captured by sequencing in a study of control samples from healthy donors and cancer patients. The germline CDR1 and CDR2 sequences are MNHNS and SASEGT. This CDR3 region has 14 residues. V was trimmed by 4 bases and J by 3 bases, leaving 9 bases between them. The repertoire was sequenced with immunoSEQ multiplex PCR; TCRdb's copy has only in-frame clones and lacks some. The data show 85,000 to 100,000 clones, more than 75% seen once. The rearrangement links TRBV6-1 to TRBJ2-2; D remains unclear. The sequencing input was blood. The clonotype originates from a man in his sixties in good health. Written as DNA, the CDR3 is TGTGCCAGCAGTGCAGCGTTCGACACCGGGGAGCTGTTTTTT. Translation: CASSAAFDTGELFF.